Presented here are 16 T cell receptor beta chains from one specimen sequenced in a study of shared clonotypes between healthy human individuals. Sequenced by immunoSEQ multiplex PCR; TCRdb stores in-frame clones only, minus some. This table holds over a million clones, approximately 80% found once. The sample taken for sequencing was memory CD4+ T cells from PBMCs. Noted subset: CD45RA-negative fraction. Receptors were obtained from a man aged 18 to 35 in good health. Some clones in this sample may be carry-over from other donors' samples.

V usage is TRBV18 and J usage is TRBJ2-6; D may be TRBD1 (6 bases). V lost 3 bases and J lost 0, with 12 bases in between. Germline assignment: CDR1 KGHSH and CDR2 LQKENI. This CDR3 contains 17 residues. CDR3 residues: CASSPNQQGSGANVLTF. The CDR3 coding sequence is TGTGCCAGCTCACCGAATCAACAGGGCTCTGGGGCCAACGTCCTGACTTTC.

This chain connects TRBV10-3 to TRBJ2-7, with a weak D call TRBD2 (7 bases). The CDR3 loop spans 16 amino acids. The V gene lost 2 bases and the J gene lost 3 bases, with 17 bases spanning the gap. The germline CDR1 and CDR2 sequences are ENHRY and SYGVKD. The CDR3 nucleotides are TGTGCCATCAGTGAGGGGGTCGCGGGGGCGAACTACGAGCAGTACTTC. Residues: CAISEGVAGANYEQYF.

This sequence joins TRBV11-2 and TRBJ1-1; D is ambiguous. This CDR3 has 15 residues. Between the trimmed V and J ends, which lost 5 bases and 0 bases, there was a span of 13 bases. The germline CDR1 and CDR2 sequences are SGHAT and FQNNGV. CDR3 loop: CASSRGGRVNTEAFF. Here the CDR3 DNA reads TGTGCCAGCAGCCGGGGTGGCAGAGTGAACACTGAAGCTTTCTTT.

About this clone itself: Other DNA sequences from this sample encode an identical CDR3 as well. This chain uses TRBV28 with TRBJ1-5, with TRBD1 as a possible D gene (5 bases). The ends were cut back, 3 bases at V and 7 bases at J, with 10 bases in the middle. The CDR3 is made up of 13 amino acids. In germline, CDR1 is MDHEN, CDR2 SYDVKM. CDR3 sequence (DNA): TGTGCCAGCAGTTTGTGGGGGGGGCAGCCCCAGCATTTT. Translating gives CASSLWGGQPQHF.

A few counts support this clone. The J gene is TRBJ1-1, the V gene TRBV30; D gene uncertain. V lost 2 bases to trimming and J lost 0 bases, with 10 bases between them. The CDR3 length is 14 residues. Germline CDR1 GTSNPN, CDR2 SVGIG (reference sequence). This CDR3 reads CAWSRSDLNTEAFF. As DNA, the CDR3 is TGTGCCTGGAGTAGGTCGGACCTGAACACTGAAGCTTTCTTT.

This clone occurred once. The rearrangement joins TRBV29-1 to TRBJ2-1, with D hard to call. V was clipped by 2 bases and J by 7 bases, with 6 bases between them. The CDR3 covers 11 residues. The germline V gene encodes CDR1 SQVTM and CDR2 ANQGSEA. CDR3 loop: CSVESKNEQFF. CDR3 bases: TGCAGCGTTGAATCTAAAAATGAGCAGTTCTTC.

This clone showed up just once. The CDR3 nucleotides are TGTGCCAGCAGCCGCGCTTCAGGGGGGGAGCAGTACTTC. Translation: CASSRASGGEQYF. V usage is TRBV7-6 and J usage is TRBJ2-7, with D possibly being TRBD1 (7 bases). Germline V gives CDR1 SGHVS, CDR2 FNYEAQ. V lost 5 bases and J lost 7, with 15 bases in between. The CDR3 spans 13 residues.

The CDR3, as DNA: TGTGCCTGGAGTGAGGAGCGTAGGACTGGAAACACCATATATTTT. It specifies CAWSEERRTGNTIYF. This sequence joins TRBV30 and TRBJ1-3; D gene uncertain. Germline assignment: CDR1 GTSNPN and CDR2 SVGIG (reference sequence). The V end lost 1 base, the J end lost 2 bases, and 12 bases lay between the germline ends. This CDR3 is built from 15 residues.

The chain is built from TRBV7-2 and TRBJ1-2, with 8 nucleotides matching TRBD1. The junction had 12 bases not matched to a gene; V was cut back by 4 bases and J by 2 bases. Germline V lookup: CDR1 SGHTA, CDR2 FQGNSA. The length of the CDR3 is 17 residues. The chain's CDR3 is CASSYRQGRTTNYGYTF. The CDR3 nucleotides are TGTGCCAGCAGCTACCGACAGGGGAGGACTACAAACTATGGCTACACCTTC.

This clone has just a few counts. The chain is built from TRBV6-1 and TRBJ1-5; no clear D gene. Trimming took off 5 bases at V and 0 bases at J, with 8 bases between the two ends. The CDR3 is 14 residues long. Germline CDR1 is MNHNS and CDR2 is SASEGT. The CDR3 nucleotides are TGTGCCAGCAGTCGCGAATATAGCAATCAGCCCCAGCATTTT. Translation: CASSREYSNQPQHF.

CDR3 nucleotides: TGTGCCAGCAGCCCACGCGTGGACGGGGAGCTGTTTTTT. Translation gives CASSPRVDGELFF. This sequence joins TRBV11-2 and TRBJ2-2; D is unclear. V was cut by 5 bases and J by 7 bases, with 11 bases left in between. Germline loops: CDR1 SGHAT, CDR2 FQNNGV. This CDR3 has 13 residues. Filled out from reference TRBV11-2 and TRBJ2-2, the complete variable domain reads EAGVAQSPRYKIIEKRQSVAFWCNPISGHATLYWYQQILGQGPKLLIQFQNNGVVDDSQLPKDRFSAERLKGVDSTLKIQPAKLEDSAVYLCASSPRVDGELFFGEGSRLTVL.

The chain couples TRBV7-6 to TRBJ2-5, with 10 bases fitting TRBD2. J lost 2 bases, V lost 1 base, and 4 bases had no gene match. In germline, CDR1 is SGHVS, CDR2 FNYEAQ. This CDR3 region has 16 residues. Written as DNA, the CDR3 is TGTGCCAGCAGCTTAGGGGTTAGCGGGGGGCAAGAGACCCAGTACTTC. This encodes CASSLGVSGGQETQYF. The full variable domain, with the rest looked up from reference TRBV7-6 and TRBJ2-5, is GAGVSQSPRYKVTKRGQDVALRCDPISGHVSLYWYRQALGQGPEFLTYFNYEAQQDKSGLPNDRFSAERPEGSISTLTIQRTEQRDSAMYRCASSLGVSGGQETQYFGPGTRLLVL.

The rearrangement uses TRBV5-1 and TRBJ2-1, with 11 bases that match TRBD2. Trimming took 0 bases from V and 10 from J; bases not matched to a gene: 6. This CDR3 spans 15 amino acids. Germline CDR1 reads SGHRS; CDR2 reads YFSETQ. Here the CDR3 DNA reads TGCGCCAGCAGCTTGGGACTAGCGGGAACAGGAGAGCAGTTCTTC. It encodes CASSLGLAGTGEQFF.

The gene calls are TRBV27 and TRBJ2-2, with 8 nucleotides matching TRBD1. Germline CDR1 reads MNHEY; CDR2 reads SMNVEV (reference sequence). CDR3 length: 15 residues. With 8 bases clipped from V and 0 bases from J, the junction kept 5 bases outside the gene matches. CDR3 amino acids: CASARDRPNTGELFF. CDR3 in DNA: TGTGCCAGCGCTAGGGACAGGCCGAACACCGGGGAGCTGTTTTTT.

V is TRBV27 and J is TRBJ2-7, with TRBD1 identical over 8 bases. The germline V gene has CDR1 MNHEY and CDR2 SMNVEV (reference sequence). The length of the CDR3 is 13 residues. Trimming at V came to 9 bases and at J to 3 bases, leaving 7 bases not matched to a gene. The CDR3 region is CASNRQGNYEQYF. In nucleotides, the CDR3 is TGTGCCAGTAACCGACAGGGGAACTACGAGCAGTACTTC.

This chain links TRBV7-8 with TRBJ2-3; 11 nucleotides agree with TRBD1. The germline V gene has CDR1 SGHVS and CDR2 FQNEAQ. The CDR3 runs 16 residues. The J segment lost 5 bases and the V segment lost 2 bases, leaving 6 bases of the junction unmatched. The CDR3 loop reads CASSLRDRGVGDTQYF. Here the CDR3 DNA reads TGTGCCAGCAGCTTAAGGGACAGGGGGGTAGGAGATACGCAGTATTTT.